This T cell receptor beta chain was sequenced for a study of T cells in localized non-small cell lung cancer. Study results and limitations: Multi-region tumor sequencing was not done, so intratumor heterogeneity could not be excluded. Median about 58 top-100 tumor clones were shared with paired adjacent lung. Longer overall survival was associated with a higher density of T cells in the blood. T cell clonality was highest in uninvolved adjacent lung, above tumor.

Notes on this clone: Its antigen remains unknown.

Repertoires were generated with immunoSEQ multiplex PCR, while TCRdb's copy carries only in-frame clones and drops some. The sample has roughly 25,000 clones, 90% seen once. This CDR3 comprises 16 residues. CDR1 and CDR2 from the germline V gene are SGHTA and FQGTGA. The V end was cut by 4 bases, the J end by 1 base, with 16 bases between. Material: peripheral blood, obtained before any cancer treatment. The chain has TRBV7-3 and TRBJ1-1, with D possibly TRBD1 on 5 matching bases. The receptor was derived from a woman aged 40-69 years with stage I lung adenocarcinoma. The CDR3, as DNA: TGTGCCAGCAGCTCCATCGTCGGACATACGAACACTGAAGCTTTCTTT. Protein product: CASSSIVGHTNTEAFF.